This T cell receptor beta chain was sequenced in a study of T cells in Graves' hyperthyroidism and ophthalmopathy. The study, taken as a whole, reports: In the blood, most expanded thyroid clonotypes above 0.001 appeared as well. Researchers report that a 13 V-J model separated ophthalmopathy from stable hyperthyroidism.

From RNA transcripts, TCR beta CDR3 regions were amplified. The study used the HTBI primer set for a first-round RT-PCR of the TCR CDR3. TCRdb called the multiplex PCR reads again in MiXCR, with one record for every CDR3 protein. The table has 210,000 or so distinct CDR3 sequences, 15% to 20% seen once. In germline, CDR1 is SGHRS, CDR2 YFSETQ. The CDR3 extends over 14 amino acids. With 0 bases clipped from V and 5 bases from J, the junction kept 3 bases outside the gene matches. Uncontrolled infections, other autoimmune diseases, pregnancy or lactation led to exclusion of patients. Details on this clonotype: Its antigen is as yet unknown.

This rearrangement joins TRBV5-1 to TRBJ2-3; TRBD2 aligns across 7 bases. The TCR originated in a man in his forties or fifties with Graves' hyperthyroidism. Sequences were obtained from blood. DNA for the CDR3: TGCGCCAGCAGCTTGGATGGGGGGGGAGATACGCAGTATTTT. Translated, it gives CASSLDGGGDTQYF.